Shown below are 24 T cell receptor beta chains from a single sample sequenced in a study of blood T cell repertoires in COVID-19. TCRdb's copy holds only in-frame clones and misses some; the assay was immunoSEQ multiplex PCR. The repertoire consists of under 35,000 clones, with approximately 90% occurring once and the leading ten covering 5.4%. The sample consisted of peripheral blood. The origin of the receptors is a human donor in a cohort sampled during active COVID-19.

V usage is TRBV7-8 and J usage is TRBJ1-5; possibly TRBD1 for D (5 bases). The CDR3 runs 14 residues. Germline CDR1 SGHVS, CDR2 FQNEAQ. V dropped 1 base and J dropped 8 bases, with 12 bases sitting between them. CDR3 nucleotide sequence: TGTGCCAGCAGCTTAGGAGCGACAGCAGAGCCCCAGCATTTT. Protein product: CASSLGATAEPQHF.

The gene calls are TRBV7-9 and TRBJ1-3; no reliable D call. V was pared by 4 bases and J by 4 bases, with 20 bases between. The CDR3 consists of 17 residues. The germline V gene encodes CDR1 SEHNR and CDR2 FQNEAQ (reference sequence). The CDR3 reads CASSSSSSGSRGNTIYF. DNA for the CDR3: TGTGCCAGCAGCTCCTCATCCTCGGGGTCTAGGGGAAACACCATATATTTT.

CDR3 sequence reads: CASSIGVNYGYTF. CDR3 coding DNA: TGTGCCAGTAGTATCGGGGTTAACTATGGCTACACCTTC. This chain joins TRBV19 and TRBJ1-2; D call uncertain. CDR1 is LNHDA, CDR2 SQIVND, per germline (reference sequence). V shed 3 bases and J shed 1 base, with 6 bases lying between them. This CDR3 spans 13 amino acids. The full variable domain, rest sourced from reference TRBV19 and TRBJ1-2, is DGGITQSPKYLFRKEGQNVTLSCEQNLNHDAMYWYRQDPGQGLRLIYYSQIVNDFQKGDIAEGYSVSREKKESFPLTVTSAQKNPTAFYLCASSIGVNYGYTFGSGTRLTVV.

This clone was recorded only once. This chain's CDR3 is CASSQSDPLCRTNTGELFF. CDR3 in DNA: TGCGCCAGCAGTCAATCCGATCCCCTTTGTAGGACTAACACCGGGGAGCTGTTTTTT. The chain carries TRBV23-1 and TRBJ2-2; tentatively, D is TRBD2 (5 bases). TRBV23-1 is marked as an open reading frame, function uncertain. The CDR3 loop spans 19 amino acids. Trimming left V 0 bases short and J 2 bases short, with 19 bases between.

The gene calls are TRBV6-5 and TRBJ1-2; the match to TRBD1 covers 7 bases. Germline trimming cut 2 bases from V and 2 bases from J; bases unmatched to any gene: 5. The CDR3 totals 15 residues. Germline CDR1 MNHEY, CDR2 SVGAGI. Here the CDR3 reads CASSYPGGGNYGYTF. The CDR3 DNA reads as TGTGCCAGCAGTTACCCAGGGGGTGGCAACTATGGCTACACCTTC.

V is TRBV14 and J is TRBJ2-1, with 8 bases identical to TRBD1. The ends lost 3 bases at V and 5 bases at J; junction bases unmatched: 3. The CDR3 consists of 14 residues. Looked up from germline, CDR1 is SGHDN and CDR2 is FVKESK. CDR3 in amino acids: CASSQDRVNNEQFF. The CDR3 DNA sequence: TGTGCCAGCAGCCAGGACAGGGTAAACAATGAGCAGTTCTTC.

V usage is TRBV29-1 and J usage is TRBJ1-1; weak D call: TRBD1 (6 bases). V lost 2 bases and J lost 7, with 20 bases in between. This CDR3 is 15 amino acids long. Germline CDR1 SQVTM, CDR2 ANQGSEA. For the CDR3, the DNA is TGCAGCGTTGAATCCGCCTTAACAGGGAGGGGTGAAGCTTTCTTT. The encoded protein is CSVESALTGRGEAFF.

This chain joins TRBV11-3 and TRBJ2-7, with a weak D call TRBD1 (6 bases). Per the germline V gene, CDR1 is SGHNT and CDR2 is YENEEA. Trimming pared 1 base from V and 4 bases from J, leaving 20 bases between. This CDR3 region has 17 residues. The CDR3 sequence: CASSLGPETTGSYEQYV. The CDR3 DNA sequence: TGTGCCAGCAGCTTAGGGCCCGAAACGACAGGATCTTACGAGCAGTACGTC.

The chain combines TRBV5-5 with TRBJ2-1, with 7 bases identical to TRBD1. The CDR3 is 15 amino acids. Per germline, CDR1 SGHKS and CDR2 YYEKEE (reference sequence). J was trimmed by 0 bases and V by 3 bases; bases with no gene match: 3. The CDR3 sequence is CASSWAGGSYNEQFF. The CDR3 DNA sequence: TGTGCCAGCAGCTGGGCAGGGGGCTCCTACAATGAGCAGTTCTTC. Filled out from reference TRBV5-5 and TRBJ2-1, the complete variable domain reads DAGVTQSPTHLIKTRGQQVTLRCSPISGHKSVSWYQQVLGQGPQFIFQYYEKEERGRGNFPDRFSARQFPNYSSELNVNALLLGDSALYLCASSWAGGSYNEQFFGPGTRLTVL.

The V and J genes are TRBV19 and TRBJ1-5; tentatively, D is TRBD1 (5 bases). V lost 10 bases, J lost 4 bases, and 14 bases lay in between. The CDR3 extends over 13 amino acids. From germline, CDR1 is LNHDA and CDR2 SQIVND (reference sequence). CDR3 loop: CAMGLTWNQPQHF. CDR3 DNA: TGTGCCATGGGACTCACCTGGAATCAGCCCCAGCATTTT.

This clone has a single count. The CDR3 DNA follows: TGTGCCAGTAGTAGCGGCCAATATAGCAATCAGCCCCAGCATTTT. Translated: CASSSGQYSNQPQHF. This sequence joins TRBV19 and TRBJ1-5; D unresolved. Germline loops: CDR1 LNHDA, CDR2 SQIVND (reference sequence). Deletions cut 4 bases from V and 0 bases from J, with 10 bases between. The CDR3 contains 15 residues.

The genes are TRBV5-3 and TRBJ2-3, with 13 bases aligning to TRBD2. TRBV5-3 is flagged as an ORF with uncertain function. The CDR3 runs to 17 residues. J gave up 2 bases and V 3 bases, and 6 bases lay outside the gene matches. DNA of the CDR3: TGTGCCAGAAGCTCTACTGGGACTAGCGGGATCACAGATACGCAGTATTTT. Protein product: CARSSTGTSGITDTQYF.

This clone was counted only a few times. This same CDR3 is encoded by further DNA sequences in the sample. The genes are TRBV19 and TRBJ2-1; TRBD1 matches at 7 bases. CDR1 and CDR2 (germline): LNHDA, SQIVND (reference sequence). This CDR3 is 14 amino acids long. The V and J ends lost 1 base and 6 bases, in that order; junction bases with no gene match: 3. CDR3 region: CASSIGTGTNEQFF. CDR3 bases: TGTGCCAGTAGTATAGGGACAGGAACCAATGAGCAGTTCTTC.

This clone was seen only a few times. This chain uses TRBV6-1 with TRBJ2-7; no reliable D call. V lost 3 bases and J lost 7, with 16 bases in between. The CDR3 is made up of 14 amino acids. The germline CDR1 and CDR2 sequences are MNHNS and SASEGT. Here the CDR3 reads CASSEIEDSKEQYV. CDR3 bases: TGTGCCAGCAGTGAGATCGAGGATTCTAAAGAGCAGTACGTC.

This rearrangement joins TRBV6-2 or TRBV6-3 to TRBJ2-1; 7 nucleotides agree with TRBD2. The CDR3 is made up of 13 amino acids. Trimming took 2 bases from V and 11 from J; bases not matched to a gene: 6. Germline CDR1 MNHEY, CDR2 SVGEGT. CDR3 region: CASSYASGNKQFF. CDR3 sequence (DNA): TGTGCCAGCAGTTACGCGAGCGGGAATAAGCAGTTCTTC.

The chain recombines TRBV5-1 with TRBJ2-1; tentative D call: TRBD2 (7 bases). V dropped 1 base and J dropped 4 bases, with 15 bases sitting between them. Germline CDR1 is SGHRS and CDR2 is YFSETQ. The CDR3 length is 16 residues. CDR3 region: CASSLFGGTNYNEQFF. In DNA form, the CDR3 reads TGCGCCAGCAGCTTGTTCGGGGGGACAAATTACAATGAGCAGTTCTTC.

This sequence joins TRBV5-1 and TRBJ2-3; D call uncertain. V was pared by 0 bases and J by 1 base, with 6 bases between. The CDR3 totals 14 residues. Per germline, CDR1 SGHRS and CDR2 YFSETQ. The CDR3 nucleotides read TGCGCCAGCAGCTTGGCCACGGGCACAGATACGCAGTATTTT. It encodes CASSLATGTDTQYF.

Only a few counts were recorded for this clone. This chain links TRBV27 with TRBJ1-4, with D hard to call. V lost 2 bases and J 8 bases, leaving 15 bases between the germline ends. CDR1 MNHEY and CDR2 SMNVEV come from the germline V gene (reference sequence). The CDR3 sequence is 15 residues long. Here the CDR3 DNA reads TGTGCCAGCAGTTTAGCCTGGACTGTTGGGGAAAAACTGTTTTTT. Protein: CASSLAWTVGEKLFF.

The rearrangement joins TRBV5-1 to TRBJ1-2; tentatively, D is TRBD1 (6 bases). V shed 6 bases and J shed 0 bases, with 15 bases lying between them. The CDR3 has 15 residues. Germline assignment: CDR1 SGHRS and CDR2 YFSETQ. In DNA form, the CDR3 reads TGCGCCAGCACCCGGGCGGGGGGCACTAACTATGGCTACACCTTC. Amino acids: CASTRAGGTNYGYTF.

The genes are TRBV5-8 and TRBJ2-1, with D perhaps matching TRBD2 (5 bases). V lost 4 bases and J 5 bases, leaving 10 bases between the germline ends. CDR1 and CDR2 (germline): SGHTS, YDEGEE. This CDR3 has 13 residues. The CDR3, as DNA: TGTGCCAGCAGCCCCCGGCGGGACAATGAGCAGTTCTTC. This codes for CASSPRRDNEQFF.

The chain joins TRBV11-2 to TRBJ2-4; D is uncertain. The V gene's germline CDR1 is SGHAT and CDR2 FQNNGV. The CDR3 sequence is 14 residues long. Deletions cut 3 bases from V and 7 bases from J, with 13 bases between. CDR3 in DNA: TGTGCCAGCAGCTTGATACGGGTCCGTAACATTCAGTACTTC. Amino acid sequence: CASSLIRVRNIQYF.

This chain uses TRBV5-1 with TRBJ1-5; TRBD1 aligns across 8 bases. Per the germline V gene, CDR1 is SGHRS and CDR2 is YFSETQ. The J segment lost 5 bases and the V segment lost 4 bases, leaving 5 bases of the junction unmatched. The CDR3 contains 14 residues. CDR3 region: CASSVDRGDQPQHF. The CDR3, as DNA: TGCGCCAGCAGCGTTGACAGGGGAGATCAGCCCCAGCATTTT. Full variable domain (outside the CDR3, taken from reference TRBV5-1 and TRBJ1-5): KAGVTQTPRYLIKTRGQQVTLSCSPISGHRSVSWYQQTPGQGLQFLFEYFSETQRNKGNFPGRFSGRQFSNSRSEMNVSTLELGDSALYLCASSVDRGDQPQHFGDGTRLSIL.

The chain carries TRBV18 and TRBJ1-3; 11 bases map to TRBD1. The CDR3 is 18 amino acids. Germline V CDR1 and CDR2: KGHSH, LQKENI. The V segment lost 0 bases and the J segment 3 bases; nucleotides outside the gene matches: 7. The CDR3 coding sequence is TGTGCCAGCTCACCACCGGGAGGACAGGGGGCTATTGGAAACACCATATATTTT. This gives the protein CASSPPGGQGAIGNTIYF.

The rearrangement joins TRBV11-2 to TRBJ2-1; D ambiguous. Germline loops: CDR1 SGHAT, CDR2 FQNNGV. V lost 1 base to trimming and J lost 6 bases, with 10 bases between them. The CDR3 length is 14 residues. CDR3 sequence reads: CASSLGYSFNEQFF. In DNA, the CDR3 is TGTGCCAGCAGCTTAGGGTACTCGTTCAATGAGCAGTTCTTC.